This T cell receptor beta chain was sequenced for a study of cytomegalovirus exposure and HLA in healthy donors. Regarding the study as a whole: Earlier results showed most TCR beta V segments being productive about 87% or about 30% of the time. In a later analysis, V- and J-gene trimming of beta chains associated with a DCLRE1C missense variant, replicated independently. Later analysis reportedly placed an Asian-associated ancestry cluster below the roughly 670-donor mean in N-insertions.

On this clone: Its antigen is unidentified.

Use of 60 Vbeta and 13 Jbeta primers characterized the PCR. TCRdb keeps only in-frame clones here, not all; method: immunoSEQ multiplex PCR. This sample yields approximately 150,000 clones, of which around 77% are seen a single time; about 1% belongs to the top ten. CDR1 is LGHNA, CDR2 YNFKEQ, per germline. Trimming at V came to 0 bases and at J to 2 bases, leaving 9 bases not matched to a gene. This CDR3 spans 17 amino acids. At the time of sampling, donors were nominally healthy, though unrecorded immune exposures were likely. The receptor was isolated from a woman between 35 and 50 years old in good health and CMV-seronegative. The chain links TRBV4-2 to TRBJ2-7, with TRBD2 matching over 8 bases. The specimen was PBMCs. The CDR3 loop reads CASSQERLGAGAYEQYF. The CDR3 region has the DNA TGTGCCAGCAGCCAAGAAAGGTTAGGAGCGGGGGCCTACGAGCAGTACTTC.